This is a list of T cell receptor beta chains from one sample in a study of T-cell reconstitution after alpha-beta-depleted transplantation in children. TCRdb passed the PCR reads through MiXCR, listing each CDR3 protein once. The table includes about 580,000 distinct CDR3 sequences, about 23% detected once. The starting material was PBMCs, mostly from graft donor cells, obtained 360 days after TCRalphabeta/CD19-depleted stem cell transplant. Receptors were obtained from a boy in the first two years of life who had a stem cell transplant for acute myeloid leukemia, so the T cells may come from the graft donor. Each CDR3 is given with its conserved first and last residue. The D gene is left open where the match is weak.

>TRBJ2-1|16|-|TRBV5-1
CASSFLSKGPYNEQFF
>TRBJ1-1|15|-|TRBV4-3
CASSHFLTADTEAFF
>TRBJ1-1|15|-|TRBV6-5
CASSYGQGQDTEAFF
>TRBJ1-1|15|TRBD1|TRBV12-3/TRBV12-4
CASSLPGGMNTEAFF
>TRBJ2-2|18|TRBD1|TRBV20-1
CSARDPDRGLANTGELFF
>TRBJ2-5|14|-|TRBV7-8
CASSPSPPGAGQYF
>TRBJ2-3|18|TRBD2|TRBV6-1
CASRWLAGAPLEADTQYF
>TRBJ1-2|13|-|TRBV11-3
CASSFPSFDGYTF
>TRBJ1-5|16|TRBD1|TRBV9
CASSPGTGFRNQPQHF
>TRBJ2-7|13|-|TRBV29-1
CSVEVTGTYEQYF
>TRBJ2-1|14|TRBD2|TRBV7-9
CASSLRSGGNEQFF
>TRBJ2-7|13|-|TRBV6-1
CASRVSHRYEQYF